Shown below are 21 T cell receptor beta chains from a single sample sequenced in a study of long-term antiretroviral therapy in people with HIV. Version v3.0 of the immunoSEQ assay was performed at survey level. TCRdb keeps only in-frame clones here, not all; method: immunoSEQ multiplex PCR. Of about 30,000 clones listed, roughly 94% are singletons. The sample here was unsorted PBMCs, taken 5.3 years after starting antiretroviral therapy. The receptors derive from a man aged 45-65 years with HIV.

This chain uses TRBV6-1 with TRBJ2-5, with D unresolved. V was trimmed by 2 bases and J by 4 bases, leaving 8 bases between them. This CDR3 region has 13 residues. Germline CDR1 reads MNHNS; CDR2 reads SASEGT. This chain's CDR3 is CASSESGSETQYF. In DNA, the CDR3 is TGTGCCAGCAGTGAATCCGGTTCAGAGACCCAGTACTTC.

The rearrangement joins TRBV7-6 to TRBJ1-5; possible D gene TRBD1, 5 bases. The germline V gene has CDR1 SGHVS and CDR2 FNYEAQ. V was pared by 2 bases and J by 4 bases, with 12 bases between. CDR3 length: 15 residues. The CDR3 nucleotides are TGTGCCAGCAGCTTAAACGGGCAGGGTAATCAGCCCCAGCATTTT. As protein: CASSLNGQGNQPQHF.

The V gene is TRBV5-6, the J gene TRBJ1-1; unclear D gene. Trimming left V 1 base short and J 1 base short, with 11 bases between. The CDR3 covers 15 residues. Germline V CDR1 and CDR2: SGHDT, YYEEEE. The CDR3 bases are TGTGCCAGCAGCTTGAGGCGGAGAAAGAACACTGAAGCTTTCTTT. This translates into CASSLRRRKNTEAFF. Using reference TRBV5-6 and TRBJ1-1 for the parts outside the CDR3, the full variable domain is DAGVTQSPTHLIKTRGQQVTLRCSPKSGHDTVSWYQQALGQGPQFIFQYYEEEERQRGNFPDRFSGHQFPNYSSELNVNALLLGDSALYLCASSLRRRKNTEAFFGQGTRLTVV.

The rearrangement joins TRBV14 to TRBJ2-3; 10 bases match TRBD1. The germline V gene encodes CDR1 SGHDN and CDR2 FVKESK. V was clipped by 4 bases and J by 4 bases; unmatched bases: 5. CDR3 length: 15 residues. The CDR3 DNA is TGTGCCAGCAGCCGGCTAGGGACAGGGGCAGATACGCAGTATTTT. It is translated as CASSRLGTGADTQYF.

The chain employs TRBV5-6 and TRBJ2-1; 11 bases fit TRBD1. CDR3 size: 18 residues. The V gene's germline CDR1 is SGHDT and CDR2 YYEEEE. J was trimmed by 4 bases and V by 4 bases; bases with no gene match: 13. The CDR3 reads CASSRDLPGQGVYNEQFF. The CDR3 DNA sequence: TGTGCCAGCAGCCGAGATTTACCGGGACAGGGGGTTTACAATGAGCAGTTCTTC.

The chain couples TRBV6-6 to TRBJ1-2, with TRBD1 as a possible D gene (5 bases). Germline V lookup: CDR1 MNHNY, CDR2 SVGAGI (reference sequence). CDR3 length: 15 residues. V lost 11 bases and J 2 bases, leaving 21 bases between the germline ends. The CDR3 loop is CAGGGGRSLNYGYTF. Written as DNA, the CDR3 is TGTGCCGGGGGGGGTGGGAGATCCCTAAACTATGGCTACACCTTC.

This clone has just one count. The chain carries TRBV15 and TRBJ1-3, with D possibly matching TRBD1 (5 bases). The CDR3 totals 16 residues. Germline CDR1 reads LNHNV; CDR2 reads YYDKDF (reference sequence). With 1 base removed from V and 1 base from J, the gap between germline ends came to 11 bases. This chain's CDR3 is CATSRGNGGSGNTIYF. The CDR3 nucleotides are TGTGCCACCAGCAGAGGCAACGGGGGATCTGGAAACACCATATATTTT.

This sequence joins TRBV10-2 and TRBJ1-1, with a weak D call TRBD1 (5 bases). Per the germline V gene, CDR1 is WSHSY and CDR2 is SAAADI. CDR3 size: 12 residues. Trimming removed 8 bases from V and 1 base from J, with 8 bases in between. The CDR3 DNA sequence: TGCGCCAGCGGGGACTCGAACACTGAAGCTTTCTTT. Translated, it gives CASGDSNTEAFF.

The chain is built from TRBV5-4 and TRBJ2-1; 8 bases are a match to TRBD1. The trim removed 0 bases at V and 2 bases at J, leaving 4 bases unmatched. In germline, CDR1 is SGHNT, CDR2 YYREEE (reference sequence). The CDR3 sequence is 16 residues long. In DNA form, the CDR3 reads TGTGCCAGCAGCTTGGGGACAGGGAGGACCTACAATGAGCAGTTCTTC. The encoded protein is CASSLGTGRTYNEQFF.

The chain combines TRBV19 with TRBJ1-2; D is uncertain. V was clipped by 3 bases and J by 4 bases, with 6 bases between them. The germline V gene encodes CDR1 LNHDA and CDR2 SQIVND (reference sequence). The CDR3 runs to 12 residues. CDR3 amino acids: CASSMTIYGYTF. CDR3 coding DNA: TGTGCCAGTAGTATGACGATCTATGGCTACACCTTC.

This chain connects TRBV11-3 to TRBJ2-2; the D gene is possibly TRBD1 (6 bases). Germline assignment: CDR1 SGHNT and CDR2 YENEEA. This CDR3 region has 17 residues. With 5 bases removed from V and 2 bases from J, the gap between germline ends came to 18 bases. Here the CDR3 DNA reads TGTGCCAGCAGCCCTTCGGGCAGGGGAATAAACACCGGGGAGCTGTTTTTT. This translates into CASSPSGRGINTGELFF.

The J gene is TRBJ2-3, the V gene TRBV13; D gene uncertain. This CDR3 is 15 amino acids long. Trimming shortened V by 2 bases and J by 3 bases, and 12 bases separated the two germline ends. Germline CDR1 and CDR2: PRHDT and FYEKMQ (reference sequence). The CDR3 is CASSLPTDLTDTQYF. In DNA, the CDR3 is TGTGCCAGCAGCTTACCGACCGACCTGACAGATACGCAGTATTTT.

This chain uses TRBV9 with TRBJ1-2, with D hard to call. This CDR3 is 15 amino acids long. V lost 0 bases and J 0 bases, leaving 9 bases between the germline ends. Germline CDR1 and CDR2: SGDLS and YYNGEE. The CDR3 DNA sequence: TGTGCCAGCAGCGTAGAGGGCAGTGCTAACTATGGCTACACCTTC. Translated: CASSVEGSANYGYTF.

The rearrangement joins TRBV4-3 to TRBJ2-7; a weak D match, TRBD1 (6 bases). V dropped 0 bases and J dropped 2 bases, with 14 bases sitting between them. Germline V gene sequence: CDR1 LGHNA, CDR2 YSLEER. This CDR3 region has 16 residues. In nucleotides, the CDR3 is TGCGCCAGCAGCCAAGAGTTTCCGGGACACACCTACGAGCAGTACTTC. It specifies CASSQEFPGHTYEQYF.

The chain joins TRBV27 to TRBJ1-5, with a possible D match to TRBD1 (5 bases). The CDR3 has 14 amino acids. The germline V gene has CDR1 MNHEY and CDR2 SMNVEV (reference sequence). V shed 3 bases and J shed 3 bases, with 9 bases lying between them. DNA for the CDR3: TGTGCCAGCAGTTTCGGGGCAAACAATCAGCCCCAGCATTTT. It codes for CASSFGANNQPQHF.

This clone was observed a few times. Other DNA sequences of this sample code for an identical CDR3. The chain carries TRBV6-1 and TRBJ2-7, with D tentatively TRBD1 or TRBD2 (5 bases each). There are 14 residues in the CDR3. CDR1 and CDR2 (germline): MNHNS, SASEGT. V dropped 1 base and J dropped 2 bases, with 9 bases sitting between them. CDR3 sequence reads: CASSEGQGAYEQYF. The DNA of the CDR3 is TGTGCCAGCAGTGAAGGTCAGGGAGCCTACGAGCAGTACTTC.

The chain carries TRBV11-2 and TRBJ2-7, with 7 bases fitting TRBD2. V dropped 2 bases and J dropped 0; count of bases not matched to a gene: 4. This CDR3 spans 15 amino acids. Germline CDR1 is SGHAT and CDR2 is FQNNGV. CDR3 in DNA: TGTGCCAGCAGCTTAAATACGGGAGGCTCCTACGAGCAGTACTTC. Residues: CASSLNTGGSYEQYF. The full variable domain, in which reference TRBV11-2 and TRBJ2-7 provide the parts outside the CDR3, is EAGVAQSPRYKIIEKRQSVAFWCNPISGHATLYWYQQILGQGPKLLIQFQNNGVVDDSQLPKDRFSAERLKGVDSTLKIQPAKLEDSAVYLCASSLNTGGSYEQYFGPGTRLTVT.

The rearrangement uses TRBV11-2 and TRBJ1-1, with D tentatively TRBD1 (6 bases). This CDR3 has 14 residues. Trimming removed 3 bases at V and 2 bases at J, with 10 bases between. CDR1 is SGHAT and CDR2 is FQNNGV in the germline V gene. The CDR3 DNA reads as TGTGCCAGCAGCTTCACCAGGGGAAACACTGAAGCTTTCTTT. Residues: CASSFTRGNTEAFF.

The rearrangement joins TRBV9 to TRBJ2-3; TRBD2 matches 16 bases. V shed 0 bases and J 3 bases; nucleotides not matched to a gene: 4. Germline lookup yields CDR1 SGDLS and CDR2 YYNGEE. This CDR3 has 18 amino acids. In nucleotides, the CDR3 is TGTGCCAGCAGCGTAGCGGGACTAGCGGGGGGGCGGACAGATACGCAGTATTTT. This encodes CASSVAGLAGGRTDTQYF. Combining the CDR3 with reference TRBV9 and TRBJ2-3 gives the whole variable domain DSGVTQTPKHLITATGQRVTLRCSPRSGDLSVYWYQQSLDQGLQFLIQYYNGEERAKGNILERFSAQQFPDLHSELNLSSLELGDSALYFCASSVAGLAGGRTDTQYFGPGTRLTVL.

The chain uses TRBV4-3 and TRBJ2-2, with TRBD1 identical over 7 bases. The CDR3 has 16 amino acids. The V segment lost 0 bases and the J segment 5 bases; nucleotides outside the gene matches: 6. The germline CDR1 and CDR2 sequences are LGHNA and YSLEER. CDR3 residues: CASSQDRGTATGELFF. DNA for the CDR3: TGCGCCAGCAGCCAAGATCGAGGGACAGCTACCGGGGAGCTGTTTTTT.

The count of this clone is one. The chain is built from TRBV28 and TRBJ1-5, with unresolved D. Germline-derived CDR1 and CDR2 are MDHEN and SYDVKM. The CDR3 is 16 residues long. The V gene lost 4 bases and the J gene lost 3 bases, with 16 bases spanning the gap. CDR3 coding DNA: TGTGCCAGCAGTTCCCCCCCGGGAAGACCCAATCAGCCCCAGCATTTT. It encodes CASSSPPGRPNQPQHF.